Described below is a single T cell receptor beta chain sequence and its context. What it binds is unknown. One entry per CDR3 protein, called by TCRdb with MiXCR from the reads. The table has tens of thousands of distinct CDR3 sequences, under 20% seen once. These data are taken from a study of T cell repertoires in cytomegalovirus infection. V lost 4 bases, J lost 8 bases, and 9 bases stayed unmatched. The germline CDR1 and CDR2 sequences are LNHNV and YYDKDF (reference sequence). This CDR3 has 14 amino acids. The sequencing used CD8+ T cells from cultured PBMCs, collected from culture after CMV antigen stimulation. The rearrangement joins TRBV15 to TRBJ1-2; 8 positions agree with TRBD1. The clonotype originates from a human donor in good health (CMV status not recorded). Some clones in this sample may be carry-over from other donors' samples. The CDR3 nucleotides are TGTGCCACCAGCACCGACAGGGGACACGGGGGCTACACCTTC. Its translation: CATSTDRGHGGYTF.